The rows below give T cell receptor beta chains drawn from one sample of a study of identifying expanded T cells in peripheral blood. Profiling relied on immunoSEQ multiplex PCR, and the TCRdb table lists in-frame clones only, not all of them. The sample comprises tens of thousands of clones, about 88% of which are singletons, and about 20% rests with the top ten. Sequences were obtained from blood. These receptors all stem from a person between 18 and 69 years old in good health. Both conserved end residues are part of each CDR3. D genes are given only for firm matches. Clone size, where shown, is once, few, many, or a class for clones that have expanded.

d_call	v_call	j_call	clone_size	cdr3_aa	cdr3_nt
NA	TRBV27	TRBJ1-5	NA	CASSLSGRNQPQHF	TGTGCCAGCAGTTTATCAGGGCGCAATCAGCCCCAGCATTTT
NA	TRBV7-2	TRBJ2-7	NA	CASSSRRGYEQYF	TGTGCCAGCAGCTCGAGACGCGGGTACGAGCAGTACTTC
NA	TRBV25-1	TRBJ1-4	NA	CASSGGAGEEKLFF	TGTGCCAGCAGTGGAGGCGCAGGGGAAGAAAAACTGTTTTTT
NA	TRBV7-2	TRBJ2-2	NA	CASSLQGGYTGELFF	TGTGCCAGCAGCCTTCAGGGGGGGTACACCGGGGAACTGTTTTTT
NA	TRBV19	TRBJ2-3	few	CASSPNTDTQYF	TGTGCCAGTAGTCCTAACACAGATACGCAGTATTTT
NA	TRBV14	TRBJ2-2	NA	CASSQVSGPGELFF	TGTGCCAGCAGCCAAGTCTCCGGGCCCGGGGAGCTGTTTTTT
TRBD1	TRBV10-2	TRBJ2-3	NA	CASSDFPGQGVWGTDTQYF	TGCGCCAGCAGTGATTTCCCGGGACAGGGGGTATGGGGCACAGATACGCAGTATTTT
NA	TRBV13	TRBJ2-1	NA	CASSYSTGIAYNEQFF	TGTGCCAGCAGCTATAGCACCGGGATCGCCTACAATGAGCAGTTCTTC
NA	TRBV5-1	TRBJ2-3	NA	CASTPGPPPDTQYF	TGCGCCAGCACCCCGGGACCTCCTCCAGATACGCAGTATTTT
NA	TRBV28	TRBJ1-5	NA	CASSPGGTYQPQHF	TGTGCCAGCAGCCCTGGGGGGACGTATCAGCCCCAGCATTTT
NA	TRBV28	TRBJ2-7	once	CASGRPGTSGYF	TGTGCCAGCGGCCGCCCGGGAACCAGCGGGTACTTC
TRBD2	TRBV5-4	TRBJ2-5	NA	CASSRAGPLARETQYF	TGTGCCAGCAGCAGAGCGGGGCCACTAGCTAGGGAGACCCAGTACTTC
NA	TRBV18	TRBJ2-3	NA	CASSHATSTDTQYF	TGTGCCAGCTCGCACGCTACCTCCACAGATACGCAGTATTTT
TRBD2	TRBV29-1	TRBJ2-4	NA	CSVVGAGDIQYF	TGCAGCGTTGTGGGAGCGGGGGACATTCAGTACTTC
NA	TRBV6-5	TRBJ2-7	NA	CASSYSIRGAGEQYF	TGTGCCAGCAGTTACTCGATCCGGGGGGCAGGAGAGCAGTACTTC
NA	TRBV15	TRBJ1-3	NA	CATSRAVSSGNTIYF	TGTGCCACCAGCAGAGCCGTGAGCTCTGGAAACACCATATATTTT
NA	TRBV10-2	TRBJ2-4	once	CASSGRVTDKNIQYF	TGCGCCAGCAGTGGGCGGGTGACCGATAAAAACATTCAGTACTTC
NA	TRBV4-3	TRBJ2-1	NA	CASSQDGPEQFF	TGCGCCAGCAGCCAAGATGGACCAGAGCAGTTCTTC
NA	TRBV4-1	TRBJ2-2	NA	CASSQDWSRGMNTGELFF	TGCGCCAGCAGCCAAGATTGGTCCCGGGGCATGAACACCGGGGAGCTGTTTTTT
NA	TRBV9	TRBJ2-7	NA	CASSADAGTRVQYF	TGTGCCAGCAGCGCGGATGCCGGGACACGGGTGCAGTACTTC
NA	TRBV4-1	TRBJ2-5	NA	CASSRSGDRDGTQYF	TGCGCCAGCAGCCGATCGGGAGACAGGGATGGGACCCAGTACTTC
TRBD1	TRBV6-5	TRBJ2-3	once	CASRTGGAWRDTQYF	TGTGCCAGCAGGACAGGGGGCGCGTGGAGGGATACGCAGTATTTT
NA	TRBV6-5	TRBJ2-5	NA	CASRDVQGAKETQYF	TGTGCCAGCAGGGATGTACAGGGAGCTAAAGAGACCCAGTACTTC
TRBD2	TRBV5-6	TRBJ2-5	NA	CASSLTSGGQETQYF	TGTGCCAGCAGCTTGACTAGCGGGGGTCAAGAGACCCAGTACTTC
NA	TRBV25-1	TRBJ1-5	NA	CASRVAEGQPQHF	TGTGCCAGCAGGGTGGCAGAAGGTCAGCCCCAGCATTTT
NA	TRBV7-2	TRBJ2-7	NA	CASSLEGRIYEQYF	TGTGCCAGCAGCTTAGAGGGACGGATCTACGAGCAGTACTTC
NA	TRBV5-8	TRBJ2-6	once	CASSPGQLSSGANVLTF	TGTGCCAGCAGCCCCGGACAGCTCAGCTCTGGGGCCAACGTCCTGACTTTC
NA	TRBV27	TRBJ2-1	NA	CASKTSSYNEQFF	TGTGCCAGTAAGACTAGCTCCTACAATGAGCAGTTCTTC
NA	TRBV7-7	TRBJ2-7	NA	CASSLGSPGMGEQYF	TGTGCCAGCAGCTTAGGTTCCCCAGGGATGGGCGAGCAGTACTTC
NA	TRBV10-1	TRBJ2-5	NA	CASSSQYQETQYF	TGCGCCAGCAGTTCTCAGTACCAAGAGACCCAGTACTTC
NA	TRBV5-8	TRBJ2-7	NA	CASSLGGAAQYF	TGTGCCAGCAGCTTGGGGGGGGCGGCGCAGTACTTC
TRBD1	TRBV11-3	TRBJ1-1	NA	CASSGQPNTEAFF	TGTGCCAGCTCGGGACAGCCGAACACTGAAGCTTTCTTT
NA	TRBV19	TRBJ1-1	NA	CASTFASTEAFF	TGTGCCAGTACCTTCGCTTCCACTGAAGCTTTCTTT
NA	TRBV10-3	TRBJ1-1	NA	CATRGGRQNTEAFF	TGTGCCACTCGTGGGGGGCGTCAGAACACTGAAGCTTTCTTT
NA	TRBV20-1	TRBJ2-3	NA	CSAKPWDTQYF	TGCAGTGCTAAGCCCTGGGATACGCAGTATTTT
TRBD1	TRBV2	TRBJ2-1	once	CASSAQGAPRYNEQFF	TGTGCCAGCAGCGCACAGGGGGCGCCGCGCTACAATGAGCAGTTCTTC
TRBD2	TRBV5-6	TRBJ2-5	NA	CASSPGGSVRDF	TGTGCCAGCAGTCCGGGCGGGAGCGTCCGGGACTTC
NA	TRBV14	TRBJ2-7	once	CASSQVHGSNEQYF	TGTGCCAGCAGCCAAGTTCACGGTTCCAACGAGCAGTACTTC
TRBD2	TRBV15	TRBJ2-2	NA	CATSRGSGESTGELFF	TGTGCCACCAGCAGAGGTAGCGGGGAGTCCACCGGGGAGCTGTTTTTT
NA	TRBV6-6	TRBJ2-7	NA	CASSIRPAYEQYF	TGTGCCAGCAGTATCAGGCCAGCTTACGAGCAGTACTTC
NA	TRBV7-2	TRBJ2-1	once	CASGGPTLYNEQFF	TGTGCCAGCGGGGGGCCCACCCTTTACAATGAGCAGTTCTTC
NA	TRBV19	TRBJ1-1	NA	CASSPYVGGGTEAFF	TGTGCCAGTAGCCCATATGTTGGGGGAGGCACTGAAGCTTTCTTT
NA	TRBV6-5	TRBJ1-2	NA	CASSYSGIANYGYTF	TGTGCCAGCAGTTACAGTGGGATTGCTAACTATGGCTACACCTTC
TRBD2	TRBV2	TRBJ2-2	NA	CASSVRGGDTGELFF	TGTGCCAGCAGTGTCCGGGGGGGCGACACCGGGGAGCTGTTTTTT
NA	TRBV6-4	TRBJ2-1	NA	CASSDGLVNSNEQFF	TGTGCCAGCAGTGACGGCCTAGTTAATAGTAATGAGCAGTTCTTC
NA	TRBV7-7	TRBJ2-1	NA	CASSLGGGRGGEQFF	TGTGCCAGCAGCTTAGGCGGGGGCCGTGGGGGAGAGCAGTTCTTC
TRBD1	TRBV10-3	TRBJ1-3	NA	CAISATGGPRSGNTIYF	TGTGCCATCAGTGCGACAGGGGGCCCCCGCTCTGGAAACACCATATATTTT
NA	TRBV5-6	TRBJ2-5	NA	CASSLGLPQETQYF	TGTGCCAGCAGCTTGGGACTGCCGCAAGAGACCCAGTACTTC
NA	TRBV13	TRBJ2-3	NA	CASSLGRGTDTQYF	TGTGCCAGCAGCTTGGGCCGCGGCACAGATACGCAGTATTTT
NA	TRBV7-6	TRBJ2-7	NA	CASSLGRHSYEQYF	TGTGCCAGCAGCTTAGGCAGGCACTCCTACGAGCAGTACTTC
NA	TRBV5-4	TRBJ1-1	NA	CASQRRGWTEAFF	TGTGCCAGCCAACGAAGGGGTTGGACTGAAGCTTTCTTT
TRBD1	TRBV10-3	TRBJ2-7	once	CAITRDRAGSNEQYF	TGTGCCATCACCAGGGACAGGGCTGGGTCGAACGAGCAGTACTTC
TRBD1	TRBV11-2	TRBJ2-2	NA	CASSWDRGNTGELFF	TGTGCCAGCAGCTGGGACAGGGGGAACACCGGGGAGCTGTTTTTT
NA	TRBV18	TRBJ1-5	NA	CASSPPELDQPQHF	TGTGCCAGCTCTCCACCGGAGCTCGATCAGCCCCAGCATTTT
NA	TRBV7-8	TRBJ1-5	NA	CASSLESRYSNQPQHF	TGTGCCAGCAGCTTAGAATCCCGATATAGCAATCAGCCCCAGCATTTT
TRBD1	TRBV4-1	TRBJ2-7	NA	CASSRGGTGIGYEQYF	TGCGCCAGCAGCCGGGGCGGGACAGGGATCGGGTACGAGCAGTACTTC
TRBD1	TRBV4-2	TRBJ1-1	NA	CASSQGQGAGITEAFF	TGTGCCAGCAGCCAGGGACAGGGGGCGGGAATCACTGAAGCTTTCTTT